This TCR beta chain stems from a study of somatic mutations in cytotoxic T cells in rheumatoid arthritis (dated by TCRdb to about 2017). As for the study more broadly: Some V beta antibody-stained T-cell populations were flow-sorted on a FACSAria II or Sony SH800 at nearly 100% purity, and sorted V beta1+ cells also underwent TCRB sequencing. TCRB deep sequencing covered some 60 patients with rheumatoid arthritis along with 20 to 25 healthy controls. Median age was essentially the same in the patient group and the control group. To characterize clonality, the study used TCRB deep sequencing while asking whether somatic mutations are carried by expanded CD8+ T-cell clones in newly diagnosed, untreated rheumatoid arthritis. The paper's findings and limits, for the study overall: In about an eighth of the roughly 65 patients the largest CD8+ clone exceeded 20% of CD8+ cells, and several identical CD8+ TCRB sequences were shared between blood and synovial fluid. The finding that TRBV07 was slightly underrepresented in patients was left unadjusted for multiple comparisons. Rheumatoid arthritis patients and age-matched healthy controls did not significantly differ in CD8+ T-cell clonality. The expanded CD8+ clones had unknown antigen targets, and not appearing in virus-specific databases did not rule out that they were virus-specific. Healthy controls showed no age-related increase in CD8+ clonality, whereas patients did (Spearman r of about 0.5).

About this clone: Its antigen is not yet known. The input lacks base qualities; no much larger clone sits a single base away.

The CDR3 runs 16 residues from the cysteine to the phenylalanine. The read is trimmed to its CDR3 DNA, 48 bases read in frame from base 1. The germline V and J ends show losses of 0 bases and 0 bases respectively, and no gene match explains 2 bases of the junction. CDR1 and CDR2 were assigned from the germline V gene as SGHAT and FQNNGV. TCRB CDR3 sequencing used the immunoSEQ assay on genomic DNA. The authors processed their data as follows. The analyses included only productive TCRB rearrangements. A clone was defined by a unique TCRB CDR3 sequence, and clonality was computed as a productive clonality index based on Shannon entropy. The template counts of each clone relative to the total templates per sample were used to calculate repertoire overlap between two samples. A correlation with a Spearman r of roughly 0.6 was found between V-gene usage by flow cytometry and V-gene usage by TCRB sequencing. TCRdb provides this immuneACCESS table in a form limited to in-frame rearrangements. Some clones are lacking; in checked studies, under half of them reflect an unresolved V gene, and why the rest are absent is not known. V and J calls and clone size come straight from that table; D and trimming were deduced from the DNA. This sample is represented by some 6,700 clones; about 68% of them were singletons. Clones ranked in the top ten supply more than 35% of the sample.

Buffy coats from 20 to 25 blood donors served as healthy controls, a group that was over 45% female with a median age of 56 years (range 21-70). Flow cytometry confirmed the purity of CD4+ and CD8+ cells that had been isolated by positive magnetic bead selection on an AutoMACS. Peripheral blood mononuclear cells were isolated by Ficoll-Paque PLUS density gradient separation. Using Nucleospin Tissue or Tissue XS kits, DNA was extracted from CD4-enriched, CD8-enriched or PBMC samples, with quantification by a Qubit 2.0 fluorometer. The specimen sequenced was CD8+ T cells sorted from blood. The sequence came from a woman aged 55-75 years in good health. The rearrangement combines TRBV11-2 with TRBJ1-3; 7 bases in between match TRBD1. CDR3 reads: CASSLEWTGSGNTIYF. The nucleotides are TGTGCCAGCAGCTTAGAGTGGACAGGCTCTGGAAACACCATATATTTT.